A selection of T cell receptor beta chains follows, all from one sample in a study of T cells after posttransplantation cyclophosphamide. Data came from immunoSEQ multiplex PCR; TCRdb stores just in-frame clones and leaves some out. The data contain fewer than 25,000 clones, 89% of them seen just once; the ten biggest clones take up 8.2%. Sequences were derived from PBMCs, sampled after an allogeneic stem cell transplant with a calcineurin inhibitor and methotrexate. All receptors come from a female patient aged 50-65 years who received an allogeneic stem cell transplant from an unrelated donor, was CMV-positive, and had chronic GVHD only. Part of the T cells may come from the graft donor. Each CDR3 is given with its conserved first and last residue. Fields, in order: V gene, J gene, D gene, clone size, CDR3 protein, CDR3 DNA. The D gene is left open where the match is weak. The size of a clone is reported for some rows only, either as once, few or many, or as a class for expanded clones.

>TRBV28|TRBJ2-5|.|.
CASSFLGRRAQETQYF
TGTGCCAGCAGTTTTCTCGGGCGGCGGGCCCAAGAGACCCAGTACTTC
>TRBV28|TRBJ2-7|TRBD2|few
CASSSGQILRLLAAEAYEQYF
TGTGCCAGCAGTTCGGGGCAGATTCTTAGATTACTAGCGGCAGAAGCCTACGAGCAGTACTTC
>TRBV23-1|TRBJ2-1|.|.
CASSQLDRAPPEQFF
TGCGCCAGCAGTCAATTGGACAGAGCACCTCCTGAGCAGTTCTTC
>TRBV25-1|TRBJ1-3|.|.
CASSYTGTGNTIYF
TGTGCCAGCAGCTACACAGGGACTGGAAACACCATATATTTT
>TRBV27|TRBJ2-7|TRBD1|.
CASSDREEQYF
TGTGCCAGCTCAGACAGGGAAGAGCAGTACTTC
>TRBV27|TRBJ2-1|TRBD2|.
CASTSLGLAEHNEQFF
TGTGCCAGCACCTCCCTAGGACTAGCTGAACACAATGAGCAGTTCTTC
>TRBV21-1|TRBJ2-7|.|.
CASSNRGLAGHSPSYEQYF
TGTGCCAGCAGCAACCGTGGACTAGCGGGACATAGCCCCTCCTACGAGCAGTACTTC
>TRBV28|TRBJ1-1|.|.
CASRPFLVKGGKVNTEAFF
TGTGCCAGCAGACCCTTCTTGGTTAAAGGGGGTAAAGTGAACACTGAAGCTTTCTTT
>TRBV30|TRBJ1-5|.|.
CAWSQGNWYNQPQHF
TGTGCCTGGAGTCAGGGGAATTGGTACAATCAGCCCCAGCATTTT
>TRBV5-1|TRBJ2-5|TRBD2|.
CASSSVAGGQETQYF
TGCGCCAGCAGCTCCGTAGCGGGAGGCCAAGAGACCCAGTACTTC
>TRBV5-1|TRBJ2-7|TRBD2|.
CASSDPGTSMYEQYF
TGCGCCAGCAGCGATCCCGGGACTAGCATGTACGAGCAGTACTTC
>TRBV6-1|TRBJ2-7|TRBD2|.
CASSEAGGPFYEQYF
TGTGCCAGCAGCGAAGCGGGAGGGCCCTTCTACGAGCAGTACTTC
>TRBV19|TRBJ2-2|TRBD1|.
CASSGKPGQGANGGELFF
TGTGCCAGTAGCGGAAAACCGGGACAGGGGGCTAATGGCGGGGAGCTGTTTTTT
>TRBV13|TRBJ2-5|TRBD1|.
CASSQGVVRETQYF
TGTGCCAGCAGCCAGGGGGTGGTGCGGGAGACCCAGTACTTC
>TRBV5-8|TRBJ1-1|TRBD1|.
CASSHRQGLTTEAFF
TGTGCCAGCAGCCACCGACAGGGGTTGACCACTGAAGCTTTCTTT
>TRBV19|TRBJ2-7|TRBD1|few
CASSQDREGEQYF
TGTGCCAGTAGCCAAGACAGGGAAGGCGAGCAGTACTTC
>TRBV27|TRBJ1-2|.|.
CASSFPGRGSYGYTF
TGTGCCAGCAGTTTCCCGGGACGCGGGAGCTATGGCTACACCTTC
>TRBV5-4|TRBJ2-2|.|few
CASSLRGVTGELFF
TGTGCCAGCAGCTTGAGGGGTGTAACCGGGGAGCTGTTTTTT
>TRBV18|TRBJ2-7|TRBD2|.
CASSRGGLGAYEQYF
TGTGCCAGCTCAAGGGGTGGACTAGGGGCCTACGAGCAGTACTTC
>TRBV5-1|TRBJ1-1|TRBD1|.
CASSLGTGLAGGTEAFF
TGCGCCAGCAGCTTGGGGACAGGGTTAGCGGGGGGCACTGAAGCTTTCTTT
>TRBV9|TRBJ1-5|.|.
CASSVGGIMNQPQHF
TGTGCCAGCAGCGTAGGAGGGATTATGAATCAGCCCCAGCATTTT
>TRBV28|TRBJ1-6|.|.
CASRGLPGSPLHF
TGTGCCAGCAGGGGTTTACCGGGTTCACCCCTCCACTTT
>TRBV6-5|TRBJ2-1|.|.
CASSYMTGDWNEQFF
TGTGCCAGCAGTTACATGACGGGAGACTGGAATGAGCAGTTCTTC
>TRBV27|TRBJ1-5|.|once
CASSYTNQPQHF
TGTGCCAGCAGTTACACAAATCAGCCCCAGCATTTT
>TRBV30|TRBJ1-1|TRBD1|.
CAWSITGDTEAFF
TGTGCCTGGAGTATAACAGGGGACACTGAAGCTTTCTTT
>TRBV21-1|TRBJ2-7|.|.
CASSKRGTKETEQYF
TGTGCCAGCAGCAAACGAGGGACAAAAGAGACCGAGCAGTACTTC
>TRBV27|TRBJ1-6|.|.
CASSLRSGVGNSPLHF
TGTGCCAGCAGTTTAAGGTCGGGAGTAGGGAATTCACCCCTCCACTTT
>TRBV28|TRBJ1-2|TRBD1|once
CASGKPTGGSYGYTF
TGTGCCAGCGGAAAACCGACAGGGGGCTCCTATGGCTACACCTTC
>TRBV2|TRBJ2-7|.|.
CASRPGGGNEQYF
TGTGCCAGCAGGCCCGGGGGAGGCAACGAGCAGTACTTC
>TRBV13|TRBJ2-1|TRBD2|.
CASSEAGLAGANEQFF
TGTGCCAGCAGCGAGGCGGGACTAGCGGGAGCAAATGAGCAGTTCTTC
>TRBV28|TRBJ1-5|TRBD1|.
CASSRTGTGANSNQPQHF
TGTGCCAGCAGCCGAACCGGGACAGGGGCGAATAGCAATCAGCCCCAGCATTTT
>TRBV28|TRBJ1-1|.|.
CASSLNRNTEAFF
TGTGCCAGCAGCCTGAATAGAAACACTGAAGCTTTCTTT
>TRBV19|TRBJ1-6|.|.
CASSIRDRNSPLHF
TGTGCCAGTAGTATCAGGGATCGAAATTCACCCCTCCACTTT
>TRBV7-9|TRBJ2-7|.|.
CASASSRDHPYEQYF
TGTGCCAGCGCCTCAAGCAGGGATCACCCCTACGAGCAGTACTTC
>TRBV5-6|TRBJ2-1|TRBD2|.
CASSSWISGRDSYNEQFF
TGTGCCAGCAGCTCGTGGATTAGCGGGAGGGACTCCTACAATGAGCAGTTCTTC
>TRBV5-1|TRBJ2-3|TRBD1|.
CASSNGQAYTDTQYF
TGCGCCAGCAGCAATGGACAGGCCTACACAGATACGCAGTATTTT
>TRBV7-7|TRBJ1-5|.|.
CASSLTLFQPQHF
TGTGCTAGCAGCTTAACCCTATTTCAGCCCCAGCATTTT
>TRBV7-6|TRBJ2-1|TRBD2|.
CASSSTSGPYNEQFF
TGTGCCAGCAGCTCTACTAGCGGTCCTTACAATGAGCAGTTCTTC
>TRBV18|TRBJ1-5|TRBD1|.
CASSRPGQGASNQPQHF
TGTGCCAGCTCACGACCGGGACAGGGGGCGAGCAATCAGCCCCAGCATTTT
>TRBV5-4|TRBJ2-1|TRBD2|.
CASRPVGSGYDEQFF
TGTGCCAGCAGACCCGTCGGTAGCGGGTACGATGAGCAGTTCTTC
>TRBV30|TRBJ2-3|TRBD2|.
CAWTTVGGRARNTDTQYF
TGTGCCTGGACCACCGTCGGCGGGAGGGCCAGAAACACAGATACGCAGTATTTT